The 25 T cell receptor beta chains below were found in one sample sequenced in a study of PD-1 blockade in classical Hodgkin lymphoma. Using immunoSEQ multiplex PCR, the repertoire was profiled, and TCRdb retains in-frame clones only, with some absent. The top ten clones hold 9.2% of a sample with more than 140,000 clones, around 84% of them seen once. Each and every patient relapsed after autologous stem cell transplantation, and patients got differing brentuximab vedotin exposure. The source material was peripheral blood mononuclear cells (PBMCs), sampled before the second cycle of nivolumab. The source is a human donor with classical Hodgkin lymphoma.

The chain combines TRBV4-3 with TRBJ2-7; D is perhaps TRBD1 or TRBD2 (7 bases each). The CDR3 covers 15 residues. Trimming left V 0 bases short and J 6 bases short, with 15 bases between. The germline V gene has CDR1 LGHNA and CDR2 YSLEER. CDR3 DNA sequence: TGCGCCAGCAGCCAAGAAGCCTCCAGGGGGGGCGAGCAGTACTTC. It codes for CASSQEASRGGEQYF.

The chain employs TRBV7-9 and TRBJ2-2; D uncertain. The CDR3 is 11 amino acids. Trimming pared 5 bases from V and 8 bases from J, leaving 6 bases between. Per the germline V gene, CDR1 is SEHNR and CDR2 is FQNEAQ (reference sequence). Here the CDR3 DNA reads TGTGCCAGCAGCCCCTATGGGGAGCTGTTTTTT. This sequence encodes CASSPYGELFF.

The rearrangement links TRBV7-2 to TRBJ2-5, with 8 bases lining up with TRBD2. V shed 1 base, J shed 2 bases, and the junction held 9 bases outside the gene matches. Germline CDR1 and CDR2: SGHTA and FQGNSA. The CDR3 is 17 residues long. The CDR3: CASSLGSVAGSQETQYF. CDR3 bases: TGTGCCAGCAGCTTAGGTTCGGTAGCGGGGAGTCAAGAGACCCAGTACTTC.

This clone was counted a few times. The chain carries TRBV28 and TRBJ1-2; 7 bases are shared with TRBD1. The germline gives CDR1 MDHEN, CDR2 SYDVKM. The CDR3 contains 15 residues. Losses at the gene ends were 5 bases for V and 6 bases for J; bases not matched to a gene: 12. This CDR3 reads CASSPVYRGMNGYTF. The CDR3 DNA is TGTGCCAGCAGTCCCGTGTACAGGGGAATGAATGGCTACACCTTC.

The V gene is TRBV18, the J gene TRBJ2-1; 11 bases line up with TRBD2. The V gene end was trimmed by 3 bases and the J gene end by 6 bases; junction bases not matched to a gene: 4. Germline-derived CDR1 and CDR2 are KGHSH and LQKENI. The CDR3 is made up of 15 amino acids. The CDR3 is CASSPTSGTSNEQFF. The CDR3, as DNA: TGTGCCAGCTCACCGACTAGCGGGACGAGCAATGAGCAGTTCTTC.

This chain joins TRBV6-6 and TRBJ2-7; the match to TRBD1 covers 10 bases. The CDR3 spans 14 residues. Germline V gene data show CDR1 as MNHNY and CDR2 as SVGAGI (reference sequence). V gave up 6 bases and J gave up 3 bases; unmatched junction bases: 5. CDR3 in amino acids: CASRGGTGVYEQYF. CDR3 sequence (DNA): TGTGCCAGCAGAGGAGGGACAGGGGTCTACGAGCAGTACTTC.

This chain links TRBV11-3 with TRBJ2-5; 8 bases are shared with TRBD1. Germline V gene data show CDR1 as SGHNT and CDR2 as YENEEA. V trimming: 1 base; J trimming: 3 bases; junction bases outside the gene matches: 4. The CDR3 sequence is 15 residues long. The CDR3 nucleotides read TGTGCCAGCAGCTTAGGACAGGGGCGGGAAGAGACCCAGTACTTC. This encodes CASSLGQGREETQYF.

The chain has TRBV5-8 and TRBJ1-1, with 10 positions matching TRBD1. CDR1 is SGHTS, CDR2 YDEGEE, per germline. J gave up 5 bases and V 0 bases, and 7 bases lay outside the gene matches. The CDR3 has 16 residues. CDR3 DNA: TGTGCCAGCAGCTTGGGAGACAGGGGGCTCTGGACTGAAGCTTTCTTT. It codes for CASSLGDRGLWTEAFF.

The chain is built from TRBV11-1 and TRBJ2-3; the D is unclear. This CDR3 is 14 amino acids long. CDR1 SGHAT and CDR2 FQDESV come from the germline V gene (reference sequence). Trimming cost V 3 bases and J 0 bases, with 7 bases left between them. The CDR3 region has the DNA TGTGCCAGCAGCTTCCTAACTAGCACAGATACGCAGTATTTT. As protein: CASSFLTSTDTQYF.

The chain combines TRBV18 with TRBJ2-3, with D hard to call. The V and J ends lost 2 bases and 0 bases respectively, with 6 bases between them. Germline CDR1 is KGHSH and CDR2 is LQKENI. This CDR3 spans 14 amino acids. CDR3 bases: TGTGCCAGCTCACCAAGGTTCAGCACAGATACGCAGTATTTT. Its translation is CASSPRFSTDTQYF.

The chain carries TRBV13 and TRBJ2-7; the match to TRBD1 covers 9 bases. The V gene's germline CDR1 is PRHDT and CDR2 FYEKMQ (reference sequence). With V trimmed by 4 bases and J by 4 bases, 11 bases remained unmatched. The CDR3 runs 16 residues. Written as DNA, the CDR3 is TGTGCCAGCAGCTCAAAGGGACAGGGTTTAAGGTACGAGCAGTACTTC. Amino acid sequence: CASSSKGQGLRYEQYF.

The chain joins TRBV19 to TRBJ1-6; tentative D call: TRBD1 (5 bases). Germline CDR1 reads LNHDA; CDR2 reads SQIVND (reference sequence). CDR3 length: 13 residues. V lost 4 bases and J lost 7, with 8 bases in between. The CDR3 here is CASSRQPNSPLHF. The CDR3, as DNA: TGTGCCAGTAGTAGACAGCCCAATTCACCCCTCCACTTT.

The chain uses TRBV5-1 and TRBJ2-5, with unresolved D. Per germline, CDR1 SGHRS and CDR2 YFSETQ. This CDR3 has 14 residues. The V end lost 1 base, the J end lost 4 bases, and 11 bases lay between the germline ends. CDR3 in amino acids: CASSLYSGGETQYF. The CDR3 bases are TGCGCCAGCAGCTTGTATTCCGGTGGAGAGACCCAGTACTTC.

The V and J genes are TRBV28 and TRBJ2-2, with TRBD2 matching 8 bases. V shed 7 bases, J shed 2 bases, and the junction held 9 bases outside the gene matches. CDR1 and CDR2 from the germline V gene are MDHEN and SYDVKM. The CDR3 extends over 16 amino acids. Here the CDR3 DNA reads TGTGCCAGCACCTCGGGGGGGCTCCTTAACACCGGGGAGCTGTTTTTT. Translating it yields CASTSGGLLNTGELFF.

The chain carries TRBV7-8 and TRBJ1-2; D gene unclear. Trimming stripped 5 bases from V and 4 bases from J, with 8 bases between. This CDR3 region has 12 residues. CDR1 is SGHVS, CDR2 FQNEAQ, per germline. Here the CDR3 DNA reads TGTGCCAGCAGCCGGACCCTCTATGGCTACACCTTC. Residues: CASSRTLYGYTF.

On this clone itself: Additional DNA sequences in this sample encode the identical CDR3. This sequence joins TRBV10-3 and TRBJ2-3, with TRBD1 matching over 7 bases. The CDR3 totals 14 residues. V dropped 6 bases and J dropped 2; count of bases not matched to a gene: 5. CDR1 is ENHRY and CDR2 is SYGVKD in the germline V gene. The chain's CDR3 is CAIRATGDTDTQYF. The CDR3 region has the DNA TGTGCCATCAGGGCAACAGGGGACACAGATACGCAGTATTTT.

The chain uses TRBV19 and TRBJ1-1; TRBD1 matches 8 bases. Germline V lookup: CDR1 LNHDA, CDR2 SQIVND (reference sequence). V lost 7 bases and J lost 8; bases outside the gene matches: 12. This CDR3 spans 14 amino acids. The CDR3 loop reads CASTRQGTIVEAFF. The DNA of the CDR3 is TGTGCCAGTACCCGACAGGGGACCATTGTAGAAGCTTTCTTT.

The chain couples TRBV4-3 to TRBJ1-2; no firm D call. Looked up from germline, CDR1 is LGHNA and CDR2 is YSLEER. CDR3 length equals 15 residues. V shed 5 bases and J shed 3 bases, with 16 bases lying between them. The CDR3 region has the DNA TGCGCCAGCAGCTGGGCGGGGTTCGGGCACTATGGCTACACCTTC. It translates to CASSWAGFGHYGYTF.

This sequence joins TRBV19 and TRBJ2-7, with TRBD2 as a possible D gene (6 bases). The V and J ends lost 5 bases and 3 bases respectively, with 11 bases between them. The germline V gene encodes CDR1 LNHDA and CDR2 SQIVND (reference sequence). The CDR3 covers 13 residues. This CDR3 reads CASSPRTNYEQYF. The CDR3 coding sequence is TGTGCCAGTAGTCCCCGGACTAACTACGAGCAGTACTTC.

This clone was found a few times. CDR3 region: CASSYSTGFTGELFF. CDR3 bases: TGTGCCAGCAGTTACTCGACAGGGTTTACCGGGGAGCTGTTTTTT. The chain has TRBV6-5 and TRBJ2-2, with TRBD1 matching over 7 bases. CDR1 MNHEY and CDR2 SVGAGI come from the germline V gene. The CDR3 has 15 amino acids. V dropped 0 bases and J dropped 5; count of bases not matched to a gene: 3.

J is TRBJ2-7 and V is TRBV5-6, with 10 bases identical to TRBD1. The germline V gene encodes CDR1 SGHDT and CDR2 YYEEEE. The CDR3 has 14 amino acids. After removal of 0 bases from V and 4 bases from J, the junction contained 1 base not matched to a gene. The CDR3 nucleotides are TGTGCCAGCAGCTTGGGGACAGGGGGATACGAGCAGTACTTC. Protein sequence: CASSLGTGGYEQYF.

A single count supports this clone. This chain connects TRBV6-4 to TRBJ2-3; no clear D. V was cut by 0 bases and J by 4 bases, with 8 bases left in between. In germline, CDR1 is MRHNA, CDR2 SNTAGT. The length of the CDR3 is 14 residues. As DNA, the CDR3 is TGTGCCAGCAGTGACTCATACTATGCAGATACGCAGTATTTT. Translating gives CASSDSYYADTQYF.

In its sample, this clone was seen once. The chain joins TRBV12-5 to TRBJ2-2; 10 nucleotides align to TRBD1. The CDR3 covers 17 residues. Germline loops: CDR1 LGHNT, CDR2 FRNRAP. V dropped 1 base and J dropped 7; count of bases not matched to a gene: 9. CDR3 in DNA: TGTGCTAGTGGTTTGGCTTCCGGGACAGGGGAGGGCGGGGAGCTGTTTTTT. Protein sequence: CASGLASGTGEGGELFF.

The chain combines TRBV27 with TRBJ2-3; D is uncertain. V lost 1 base to trimming and J lost 0 bases, with 14 bases between them. Germline values: CDR1 MNHEY, CDR2 SMNVEV (reference sequence). This CDR3 is 17 amino acids long. CDR3 region: CASSLWGRPYSTDTQYF. Written as DNA, the CDR3 is TGTGCCAGCAGTTTATGGGGTAGACCCTATAGCACAGATACGCAGTATTTT.

The CDR3 DNA follows: TGTGCCAGCAGCTTAGCGAATTTAGGACAGGGCGGCAATCAGCCCCAGCATTTT. Translation gives CASSLANLGQGGNQPQHF. This chain connects TRBV7-2 to TRBJ1-5, with 8 bases matching TRBD1. The germline V gene has CDR1 SGHTA and CDR2 FQGNSA. CDR3 size: 18 residues. With V trimmed by 0 bases and J by 2 bases, 9 bases remained unmatched.